The rows below give T cell receptor beta chains drawn from one sample of a study of blood T cell repertoires in COVID-19. Assay: immunoSEQ multiplex PCR; the TCRdb copy retains only in-frame clones and omits some. This table has approximately 450,000 clones, 80% to 90% appearing once. The sequencing sample was made of peripheral blood. The receptor set was obtained from a woman in her twenties or thirties with acute or convalescent COVID-19. Each CDR3 is given with its conserved first and last residue. The D gene is left open where the match is weak. Where a row states a size, it is once, few, many or the class of an expanded clone; other rows omit it.

TRBD1	TRBV28	few	TRBJ1-5	TGTGCCAGCACCCGGACAGGCGGATTCCAGCATTTT	CASTRTGGFQHF
NA	TRBV7-9	NA	TRBJ2-1	TGTGCCAGCAGCTTAGAGGGAGTAGCGCATGAGCAGTTCTTC	CASSLEGVAHEQFF
NA	TRBV11-3	NA	TRBJ1-6	TGTGCCAGCAGCTTAGACTGGGCTTCACCCCTCCACTTT	CASSLDWASPLHF
NA	TRBV28	NA	TRBJ2-6	TGTGCCAGCAGGTCACAGGGCTCTGGGGCCAACGTCCTGACTTTC	CASRSQGSGANVLTF
NA	TRBV19	NA	TRBJ2-3	TGTGCCAGTAGCCCTTACCAACCCTACCAAGTTCGGGGCACAGATACGCAGTATTTT	CASSPYQPYQVRGTDTQYF
TRBD1	TRBV19	NA	TRBJ2-2	TGTGCCAGTAGACAGGGGAATGGGGAGCTGTTTTTT	CASRQGNGELFF
NA	TRBV4-1	NA	TRBJ2-4	TGCGCCAGCAGCCAGGAGGGGGCGGACAAAAACATTCAGTACTTC	CASSQEGADKNIQYF
TRBD2	TRBV20-1	NA	TRBJ2-1	TGCAGTGCTAGTGATAGCGGGGTTGGGAGGGCCAATGAGCAGTTCTTC	CSASDSGVGRANEQFF
NA	TRBV7-9	NA	TRBJ1-5	TGTGCCAGCAGCTATAGTACAGGGCACATCAATCAGCCCCAGCATTTT	CASSYSTGHINQPQHF
NA	TRBV10-3	NA	TRBJ1-4	TGTGCCATCAGTGAGGGAGGGAATGAAAAACTGTTTTTT	CAISEGGNEKLFF
NA	TRBV7-9	NA	TRBJ2-3	TGTGCCAGCGGCTGGAGCAACACAGATACGCAGTATTTT	CASGWSNTDTQYF
TRBD2	TRBV5-4	few	TRBJ2-3	TGTGCCAGCAGCTTGGCCGGGCGGGGGTACACAGATACGCAGTATTTT	CASSLAGRGYTDTQYF
TRBD1	TRBV5-6	NA	TRBJ2-3	TGTGCCAGCAGCTCTGGGACAGGGAGGACAGATACGCAGTATTTT	CASSSGTGRTDTQYF
NA	TRBV10-1	NA	TRBJ2-5	TGCGCCAGCAGTGAAACTCAGGGAGGTGGACAAGAGACCCAGTACTTC	CASSETQGGGQETQYF
NA	TRBV15	NA	TRBJ1-2	TGTGCCACCAGCAACAGTATACAAGTTAACTATGGCTACACCTTC	CATSNSIQVNYGYTF
NA	TRBV24-1	NA	TRBJ2-7	TGTGCCACCAGTGAACGGGGAACCTACGAGCAGTACTTC	CATSERGTYEQYF
NA	TRBV27	NA	TRBJ2-1	TGTGCCAGCAGCCGAACAGTCGGGGGATCGTACAATGAGCAGTTCTTC	CASSRTVGGSYNEQFF
NA	TRBV6-6	NA	TRBJ2-3	TGTGCCAGCAGGAGGCGGGACTCCACAGATACGCAGTATTTT	CASRRRDSTDTQYF
TRBD2	TRBV6-1	NA	TRBJ2-5	TGTGCCAGCAGTGAATGGGGACTAGCGGAAGAGACCCAGTACTTC	CASSEWGLAEETQYF
NA	TRBV29-1	NA	TRBJ1-1	TGCAGCACCACCGGGTACCAGGGCGGTGAAGCTTTCTTT	CSTTGYQGGEAFF
TRBD1	TRBV7-6	NA	TRBJ1-6	TGTGCCAGCAGCGAACGGGACAGAAACAATTCACCCCTCCACTTT	CASSERDRNNSPLHF
NA	TRBV28	few	TRBJ2-7	TGTGCCAGCAGGGAACAGAAACGGACCTACGAGCAGTACTTC	CASREQKRTYEQYF
NA	TRBV19	NA	TRBJ2-5	TGTGCCAGTGCCCCGCGGGGGCGATTGGAGACCCAGTACTTC	CASAPRGRLETQYF
NA	TRBV6-1	NA	TRBJ2-7	TGTGCCAGCAGTGGGCACCCCTCAGGTGATTCCTACGAGCAGTACTTC	CASSGHPSGDSYEQYF
NA	TRBV28	NA	TRBJ2-1	TGTGCCAGCAGTTTAAGGCTGGGGGACTGGGTCTACAATGAGCAGTTCTTC	CASSLRLGDWVYNEQFF
NA	TRBV2	NA	TRBJ1-5	TGTGCCAGCAGGCGGGACTCACGGGAGCCCCAGCATTTT	CASRRDSREPQHF
TRBD1	TRBV7-9	NA	TRBJ2-7	TGTGCCAGCAGCCCGGACAGGGGGCAAGAGCAGTACTTC	CASSPDRGQEQYF
NA	TRBV19	NA	TRBJ2-1	TGTGCCAGTAGTATGGACAGTTTCAATGAGCAGTTCTTC	CASSMDSFNEQFF
NA	TRBV4-1	NA	TRBJ2-5	TGCGCCAGCAGCCAAGGTGTACCCGGACAGTTACAAGAGACCCAGTACTTC	CASSQGVPGQLQETQYF
TRBD2	TRBV4-2	NA	TRBJ2-7	TGTGCCAGCAGCCCCCGAACTAGCGGGGGGCCCTACGAGCAGTACTTC	CASSPRTSGGPYEQYF
NA	TRBV27	NA	TRBJ1-1	TGTGCCAGCAGGATCGGTTCGAACACTGAAGCTTTCTTT	CASRIGSNTEAFF
NA	TRBV2	once	TRBJ1-2	TGTGCCAGCAGGGACAATTACAGCTATGGCTACACCTTC	CASRDNYSYGYTF
NA	TRBV7-8	NA	TRBJ2-5	TGTGCCAGCAGCTTCACTGAGGGTAGGAGAGAGACCCAGTACTTC	CASSFTEGRRETQYF
NA	TRBV12-3/TRBV12-4	NA	TRBJ2-6	TGTGCCAGCGCGCCTTCTGGGGCCAACGTCCTGACTTTC	CASAPSGANVLTF
TRBD2	TRBV3-1/TRBV3-2	NA	TRBJ2-5	TGTGCCAGCAGCTTCCGCGGGGGGGAGACCCAGTACTTC	CASSFRGGETQYF
NA	TRBV11-2	many	TRBJ2-2	TGTGCCAGCAGCTTAAGCTTTGCGGGGCCGGAGCTGTTTTTT	CASSLSFAGPELFF
TRBD2	TRBV3-1/TRBV3-2	NA	TRBJ2-5	TGTGCCAGCAGCCAAAGAAGCGGGGGGGCGGAGACCCAGTACTTC	CASSQRSGGAETQYF
NA	TRBV28	NA	TRBJ1-1	TGTGCCAGCAGTTTGCAGGGTTTTGGGGCTAGGACTGAAGCTTTCTTT	CASSLQGFGARTEAFF
NA	TRBV3-1/TRBV3-2	once	TRBJ1-1	TGTGCCAGCAGCCGGACACTGTCCACTGAAGCTTTCTTT	CASSRTLSTEAFF
NA	TRBV4-1	once	TRBJ1-1	TGCGCCAGCAGCTCGACAGACGGTGACACTGAAGCTTTCTTT	CASSSTDGDTEAFF
NA	TRBV5-5	NA	TRBJ2-5	TGTGCCAGCAGCGGCCGGACTTGGCAAGAGACCCAGTACTTC	CASSGRTWQETQYF
NA	TRBV6-5	few	TRBJ1-6	TGTGCCAGCAGTTTGCCACCGGGGCCCCTCCACTTT	CASSLPPGPLHF
NA	TRBV5-1	NA	TRBJ2-2	TGCGCCAGCAGCGAAGGATCTCGCCCGGGGACGAACACCGGGGAGCTGTTTTTT	CASSEGSRPGTNTGELFF
NA	TRBV6-5	few	TRBJ1-1	TGTGCCAGCAGTTATGCCAGGAACACTGAAGCTTTCTTT	CASSYARNTEAFF
NA	TRBV28	NA	TRBJ1-1	TGTGCCACCGAGTGGGGCAGGCGGGCTTTCTTT	CATEWGRRAFF
TRBD1	TRBV7-9	NA	TRBJ2-3	TGTGCCAGCAGCCGAGGACAGGGCCGCACAGATACGCAGTATTTT	CASSRGQGRTDTQYF
TRBD2	TRBV10-2	NA	TRBJ2-5	TGCGCCAGCAGCGAGACGACTAGCGGGGGCCAAGAGACCCAGTACTTC	CASSETTSGGQETQYF
TRBD1	TRBV15	NA	TRBJ1-4	TGTGCCACCAGCAGAGTGAGGGGGCAGAATGAAAAACTGTTTTTT	CATSRVRGQNEKLFF
TRBD2	TRBV11-2	NA	TRBJ2-1	TGTGCCAGCAGCTTAGATCGGGTCGGGGGGGTCTACAATGAGCAGTTCTTC	CASSLDRVGGVYNEQFF
NA	TRBV6-5	NA	TRBJ1-6	TGTGCCAGCAGTTACTCGACTACAGGGAATTCACCCCTCCACTTT	CASSYSTTGNSPLHF
NA	TRBV30	NA	TRBJ1-6	TGTGCCTGCCGATCCCATGGGACAAATTCACCCCTCCACTTT	CACRSHGTNSPLHF
NA	TRBV7-2	NA	TRBJ2-2	TGTGCCAGCAGCTTAACAGGGAGCACCGGGGAGCTGTTTTTT	CASSLTGSTGELFF